This T cell receptor beta chain was found in a study of T-cell memory formation after mild COVID-19. Study conclusions and caveats: That cross-reactive memory joined was suggested by some responding clones appearing in pre-infection memory. Researchers report contracting CD4+ clones mostly in CM and EM, with CD8+ clones in EMRA. While clones contracting from day 15 to 85 were balanced between CD4 and CD8, later expanders leaned CD4+.

5'RACE with constant-segment primers built TCRalpha and TCRbeta cDNA libraries with UMIs. TCRdb re-called the 5' RACE reads with MiXCR, one entry per CDR3 protein. The table lists some 320,000 distinct CDR3 sequences, 15% to 20% of them singletons. This clonotype was counted a few times. The antigen is unknown. V gave up 2 bases and J gave up 1 base, with 12 bases separating them. This CDR3 has 16 amino acids. Germline CDR1 is LGHNA and CDR2 is YSLEER. Sequenced: PBMCs or a T cell subset sorted from them (not recorded which). This clonotype was obtained from a man aged 18 to 30 who had mild COVID-19 (a few samples of this study predate the infection). Cell type and time point are not known. This rearrangement joins TRBV4-3 to TRBJ2-1; a possible D gene is TRBD1 (6 bases). The CDR3 sequence: CASSQTTGSSYNEQFF. DNA for the CDR3: TGCGCCAGCAGCCAAACTACAGGGTCTTCCTACAATGAGCAGTTCTTC.